This T cell receptor (beta chain) was observed in a study of blood T cell repertoires in COVID-19. Across the study: The origin of the acute and convalescent COVID-19 samples was the United States, Italy and Spain. T cells, B-cell-depleted T cells, or PBMCs provided the cDNA or gDNA that served as material.

CDR1 SGHDT and CDR2 YYEEEE come from the germline V gene. This CDR3 region has 16 residues. After removal of 3 bases from V and 4 bases from J, the junction contained 10 bases not matched to a gene. Original data processing: Amplifying reference gene primers gave estimates of nucleated cell counts. Produced via immunoSEQ multiplex PCR; TCRdb's table is partial and in-frame only. Clone size and V and J calls were adopted from that table, with D and trimming inferred from the DNA. The sample shows approximately 150,000 clones, about 86% of them seen only once. The chain uses TRBV5-6 and TRBJ2-3, with TRBD1 matching 8 bases. The sequenced sample was peripheral blood. The receptor was derived from a woman older than 75 with acute or convalescent COVID-19. The CDR3 DNA is TGTGCCAGCAGCTGGTCCGGGACAGGTGTGCCAGATACGCAGTATTTT. Translated: CASSWSGTGVPDTQYF.